This passage covers 4 T cell receptor beta chains from one sample sequenced in a study of CD8 T cell repertoires and HIV-1 epitope variants. Assay used: immunoSEQ multiplex PCR; TCRdb lists only in-frame clones, some missing. The sample consists of approximately 4,900 clones, roughly 65% of them appearing once. Antigen specificity for these receptors is unknown. The sequencing sample was made of cultured CD8+ T cells derived from PBMCs. The source is a male donor with HIV.

The J gene is TRBJ2-2, the V gene TRBV13; a weak D match, TRBD2 (7 bases). Trimming left V 0 bases short and J 2 bases short, with 10 bases between. Germline CDR1 and CDR2: PRHDT and FYEKMQ (reference sequence). The CDR3 covers 16 residues. CDR3 sequence: CASSLGGGPNTGELFF. Here the CDR3 DNA reads TGTGCCAGCAGCTTAGGCGGGGGGCCCAACACCGGGGAGCTGTTTTTT.

The chain couples TRBV6-7 to TRBJ2-7; no reliable D call. TRBV6-7 is sorted into the ORF group, with uncertain function. The CDR3 runs to 21 residues. Trimming pared 6 bases from V and 0 bases from J, leaving 33 bases between. The DNA of the CDR3 is TGTGCCAGCAGCTACCGCGATGATAAACCGCCCTTACCGAGGACCTCCTACGAGCAGTACTTC. It translates to CASSYRDDKPPLPRTSYEQYF.

CDR3 amino acids: CASSLSGQGANIGSEQYF. The CDR3 coding sequence is TGTGCCAGCAGTTTATCCGGGCAGGGAGCCAATATAGGGAGCGAGCAGTACTTC. This chain joins TRBV27 and TRBJ2-7, with D perhaps being TRBD1 or TRBD2 (5 bases each). The CDR3 extends over 18 amino acids. The ends were cut back, 0 bases at V and 6 bases at J, with 24 bases in the middle. CDR1 is MNHEY, CDR2 SMNVEV, per germline (reference sequence).

V gene TRBV5-4 combines with J gene TRBJ1-2; possibly TRBD1 for D (5 bases). Germline V CDR1 and CDR2: SGHNT, YYREEE (reference sequence). V was pared by 5 bases and J by 7 bases, with 15 bases between. This CDR3 is built from 13 residues. CDR3 in amino acids: CASSLGVQLGYTF. For the CDR3, the DNA is TGTGCCAGCAGTCTGGGGGTACAGCTTGGCTACACCTTC.